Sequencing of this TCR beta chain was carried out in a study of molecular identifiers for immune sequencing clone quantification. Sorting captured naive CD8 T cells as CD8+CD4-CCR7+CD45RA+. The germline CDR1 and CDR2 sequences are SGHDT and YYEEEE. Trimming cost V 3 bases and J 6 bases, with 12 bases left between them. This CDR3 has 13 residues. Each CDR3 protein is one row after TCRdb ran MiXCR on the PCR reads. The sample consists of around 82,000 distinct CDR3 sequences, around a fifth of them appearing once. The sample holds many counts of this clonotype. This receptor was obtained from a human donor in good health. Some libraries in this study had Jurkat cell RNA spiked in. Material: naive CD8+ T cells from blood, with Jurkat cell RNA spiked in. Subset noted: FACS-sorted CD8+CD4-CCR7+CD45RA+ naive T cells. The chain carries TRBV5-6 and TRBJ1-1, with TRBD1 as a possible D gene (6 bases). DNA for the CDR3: TGTGCCAGCAGCTCGGGGGGGGGCCCTGAAGCTTTCTTT. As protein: CASSSGGGPEAFF.